These 13 T cell receptor beta chains originate from one sample sequenced in a study of Graves' ophthalmopathy and Graves' hyperthyroidism. RNA transcripts were the template, and TCR beta CDR3 regions were amplified from them. HTBI-primed first-round RT-PCR preceded second-round multiplex PCR. TCRdb reanalysed the multiplex PCR reads using MiXCR and keeps one entry per CDR3 protein. The sample has 300,000 to 450,000 distinct CDR3 sequences, about 15% seen once; the top ten hold 2% to 3%. Input material: peripheral blood. These receptors all stem from an adult woman with stable Graves' hyperthyroidism.

The V and J genes are TRBV5-5 and TRBJ2-2, with D unresolved. Germline CDR1 is SGHKS and CDR2 is YYEKEE (reference sequence). Trimming stripped 4 bases from V and 3 bases from J, with 7 bases between. The CDR3 loop spans 13 amino acids. CDR3: CASSDKDTGELFF. Here the CDR3 DNA reads TGTGCCAGCAGCGACAAAGACACCGGGGAGCTGTTTTTT.

This clonotype was detected many times. The rearrangement links TRBV4-3 to TRBJ2-7, with 10 bases identical to TRBD2. The V and J ends lost 0 bases and 4 bases, in that order; junction bases with no gene match: 3. There are 15 residues in the CDR3. Germline V gives CDR1 LGHNA, CDR2 YSLEER. The DNA for the CDR3 is TGCGCCAGCAGCCAAGATTGGACTAGCGGTTACGAGCAGTACTTC. It codes for CASSQDWTSGYEQYF.

This clonotype has a count of ten or more. The chain carries TRBV28 and TRBJ1-2; D not resolved. V dropped 5 bases and J dropped 3 bases, with 7 bases sitting between them. Germline-derived CDR1 and CDR2 are MDHEN and SYDVKM. This CDR3 has 12 residues. The CDR3 nucleotides are TGTGCCAGCAGTCGTGGTTACTATGGCTACACCTTC. This codes for CASSRGYYGYTF.

This clonotype was seen repeatedly, ten times or more. The chain has TRBV7-9 and TRBJ1-5; the D is unclear. Between the trimmed V and J ends, which lost 5 bases and 7 bases, there was a span of 15 bases. Germline-derived CDR1 and CDR2 are SEHNR and FQNEAQ (reference sequence). This CDR3 contains 14 residues. This CDR3 reads CASSPGSGGQPQHF. The CDR3 coding sequence is TGTGCCAGCAGCCCCGGGAGCGGAGGACAGCCCCAGCATTTT. Full variable domain (missing parts from reference TRBV7-9 and TRBJ1-5): DTGVSQNPRHKITKRGQNVTFRCDPISEHNRLYWYRQTLGQGPEFLTYFQNEAQLEKSRLLSDRFSAERPKGSFSTLEIQRTEQGDSAMYLCASSPGSGGQPQHFGDGTRLSIL.

In its sample, this clonotype was seen many times. The rearrangement uses TRBV6-1 and TRBJ2-2; possibly TRBD2 for D (5 bases). The CDR3 has 15 residues. V lost 6 bases and J lost 4, with 15 bases in between. Germline CDR1 MNHNS, CDR2 SASEGT. For the CDR3, the DNA is TGTGCCAGCAGGTTCATCGGGATTGGCACCGGGGAGCTGTTTTTT. As protein: CASRFIGIGTGELFF.

This clonotype was picked up many times. The chain is built from TRBV28 and TRBJ2-4, with D possibly TRBD1 on 5 matching bases. Germline-derived CDR1 and CDR2 are MDHEN and SYDVKM. CDR3 length: 14 amino acids. V lost 3 bases and J lost 9, with 15 bases in between. As DNA, the CDR3 is TGTGCCAGCAGTTTCCCCAGGGCAGGCGGCATTCAGTACTTC. Translating it yields CASSFPRAGGIQYF.

This clonotype was seen repeatedly, ten times or more. The CDR3 loop is CSAGRDRGSPSSYEQYF. In nucleotides, the CDR3 is TGCAGTGCTGGACGGGACAGGGGTTCTCCCTCCTCCTACGAGCAGTACTTC. The V gene is TRBV20-1, the J gene TRBJ2-7; 10 nucleotides line up with TRBD1. Germline V gives CDR1 DFQATT, CDR2 SNEGSKA (reference sequence). V shed 5 bases and J 0 bases; nucleotides not matched to a gene: 13. This CDR3 comprises 17 residues.

In its sample, this clonotype was seen many times. One base away lies a much larger clone, so this may be a sequencing read error. CDR3 amino acids: CASSNARVKEQYF. The CDR3, as DNA: TGTGCCAGCAGCAATGCCAGGGTAAAGGAGCAGTACTTC. The V and J genes are TRBV6-1 and TRBJ2-7; a weak D match, TRBD1 (5 bases). Per germline, CDR1 MNHNS and CDR2 SASEGT. The CDR3 length is 13 residues. V shed 6 bases and J shed 7 bases, with 16 bases lying between them.

This clonotype was observed at least ten times. The chain combines TRBV12-3 or TRBV12-4 with TRBJ2-5; no definite D call. Deletions cut 2 bases from V and 5 bases from J, with 12 bases between. This CDR3 region has 14 residues. CDR3 protein: CASSLLPGGETQYF. DNA of the CDR3: TGTGCCAGCAGTTTACTGCCGGGTGGGGAGACCCAGTACTTC.

This clonotype was found many times. V and J are TRBV20-1 and TRBJ1-1; D not resolved. The V and J ends lost 6 bases and 0 bases respectively, with 17 bases between them. The germline gives CDR1 DFQATT, CDR2 SNEGSKA (reference sequence). The CDR3 totals 15 residues. CDR3 bases: TGCAGTGCCTCTAGAGGGCTGCCGCTGAACACTGAAGCTTTCTTT. Its protein product is CSASRGLPLNTEAFF.

This clonotype was recorded many times. V usage is TRBV7-2 and J usage is TRBJ2-7, with TRBD2 matching 10 bases. Germline CDR1 SGHTA, CDR2 FQGNSA. V was clipped by 10 bases and J by 3 bases; unmatched bases: 6. CDR3 length equals 13 residues. This CDR3 reads CATGSGGGYEQYF. The DNA for the CDR3 is TGTGCCACCGGGAGCGGGGGGGGCTACGAGCAGTACTTC.

Only a few counts were recorded for this clonotype. The rearrangement joins TRBV4-1 to TRBJ2-7, with D unresolved. Per germline, CDR1 MGHRA and CDR2 YSYEKL. The CDR3 has 16 amino acids. V lost 0 bases and J 3 bases, leaving 15 bases between the germline ends. DNA for the CDR3: TGCGCCAGCAGCCAAGAAATCAGGCAAGCTTTCTACGAGCAGTACTTC. Residues: CASSQEIRQAFYEQYF.

This clonotype was seen at least ten times. The CDR3 DNA reads as TGTGCCAGCAGTCCTTTGTTTAACTCCTACGAGCAGTACTTC. This encodes CASSPLFNSYEQYF. The chain is built from TRBV28 and TRBJ2-7, with unresolved D. This CDR3 contains 14 residues. Trimming took 5 bases from V and 0 from J, leaving 11 bases between them. The germline V gene encodes CDR1 MDHEN and CDR2 SYDVKM.